These 26 T cell receptor beta chains came from one sample sequenced in a study of blood T cell repertoires in COVID-19. Generated by immunoSEQ multiplex PCR, the TCRdb table keeps only in-frame clones and is missing some. The sample lists about 130,000 clones, roughly four fifths occurring once. What was sequenced was PBMCs or T cells enriched from blood (not recorded which). The receptors shown here come from a man younger than 40 who had recovered from COVID-19.

The chain is built from TRBV14 and TRBJ2-1; 10 nucleotides match TRBD2. This CDR3 has 13 amino acids. Germline CDR1 is SGHDN and CDR2 is FVKESK. V gave up 6 bases and J gave up 6 bases; unmatched junction bases: 2. CDR3 region: CASSLAGVNEQFF. The CDR3 region has the DNA TGTGCCAGCAGTCTAGCGGGGGTCAATGAGCAGTTCTTC.

The J gene is TRBJ2-7, the V gene TRBV2; D is unresolved. Germline CDR1 reads SNHLY; CDR2 reads FYNNEI. The CDR3 contains 11 residues. V was pared by 0 bases and J by 7 bases, with 4 bases between. As DNA, the CDR3 is TGTGCCAGCAGTGAAGCTAAAGAGCAGTACGTC. Its protein product is CASSEAKEQYV.

V usage is TRBV21-1 and J usage is TRBJ2-7; the table's D call, TRBD1, was not checked against the DNA. TRBV21-1 is a pseudogene segment. This CDR3 has 15 amino acids. CDR3 nucleotide sequence: TGTGCCAGCAGCAAAGAAGGGACAGGGGCTTCCGAGCAGTACTTC. It specifies CASSKEGTGASEQYF.

This chain connects TRBV2 to TRBJ2-1; maybe TRBD2 (6 bases). The CDR3 has 13 amino acids. From germline, CDR1 is SNHLY and CDR2 FYNNEI. Trimming took off 3 bases at V and 7 bases at J, with 10 bases between the two ends. The CDR3 is CASSEAGTNEQFF. CDR3 in DNA: TGTGCCAGCAGTGAGGCAGGGACTAATGAGCAGTTCTTC.

This rearrangement joins TRBV18 to TRBJ1-3; possibly TRBD1 for D (6 bases). Germline V CDR1 and CDR2: KGHSH, LQKENI. The CDR3 is made up of 16 amino acids. The germline V and J ends were trimmed by 5 bases and 0 bases, with 14 bases remaining between them. DNA of the CDR3: TGTGCCAGCTCATCAGGGGAACGGTACTCTGGAAACACCATATATTTT. Its translation: CASSSGERYSGNTIYF.

This rearrangement joins TRBV12-5 to TRBJ2-1; D not resolved. The CDR3 length is 11 residues. Trimming stripped 1 base from V and 10 bases from J, with 5 bases between. CDR1 and CDR2 from the germline V gene are LGHNT and FRNRAP. The CDR3 region has the DNA TGTGCTAGTGGTTTGGAAGAGGAGCAGTTCTTC. This sequence encodes CASGLEEEQFF.

V gene TRBV5-1 combines with J gene TRBJ2-2, with D perhaps TRBD2 (6 bases). Trimming left V 2 bases short and J 5 bases short, with 7 bases between. The CDR3 extends over 13 amino acids. Germline CDR1 and CDR2: SGHRS and YFSETQ. The CDR3 loop reads CASSFGLTGELFF. In nucleotides, the CDR3 is TGCGCCAGCAGCTTTGGACTAACCGGGGAGCTGTTTTTT.

The rearrangement joins TRBV9 to TRBJ2-7; a possible D gene is TRBD2 (6 bases). Germline CDR1 reads SGDLS; CDR2 reads YYNGEE. V was shortened by 3 bases and J by 0 bases, with 13 bases between the two germline ends. The CDR3 is made up of 15 amino acids. CDR3 region: CASSDPGGGSYEQYF. In nucleotides, the CDR3 is TGTGCCAGCAGCGACCCCGGGGGAGGCTCCTACGAGCAGTACTTC.

This clone appeared a few times. Written as DNA, the CDR3 is TGCGCCAGCAGCCCAGGGGGCAGTTTGAACACTGAAGCTTTCTTT. This translates into CASSPGGSLNTEAFF. The rearrangement joins TRBV4-1 to TRBJ1-1; 8 bases line up with TRBD1. The CDR3 spans 15 residues. CDR1 is MGHRA and CDR2 is YSYEKL in the germline V gene. Trimming cost V 4 bases and J 0 bases; bases outside gene matches: 4.

The V and J genes are TRBV9 and TRBJ2-1; 7 bases are shared with TRBD2. With V trimmed by 3 bases and J by 10 bases, 4 bases remained unmatched. This CDR3 region has 12 residues. CDR1 and CDR2 from the germline V gene are SGDLS and YYNGEE. For the CDR3, the DNA is TGTGCCAGCAGCGCTAGCGGTGTCGAGCAGTTCTTC. This sequence encodes CASSASGVEQFF.

V usage is TRBV11-2 and J usage is TRBJ1-2; TRBD1 matches at 8 bases. CDR1 is SGHAT and CDR2 is FQNNGV in the germline V gene. V lost 5 bases, J lost 7 bases, and 9 bases stayed unmatched. CDR3 size: 14 residues. For the CDR3, the DNA is TGTGCCAGCAGCCCCCTCCAGGGGGCGGGTGGCTACACCTTC. Translation: CASSPLQGAGGYTF.

The rearrangement uses TRBV6-4 and TRBJ2-1; a possible D gene is TRBD1 (5 bases). Deletions cut 3 bases from V and 0 bases from J, with 9 bases between. Germline CDR1 MRHNA, CDR2 SNTAGT. The CDR3 spans 15 residues. The DNA for the CDR3 is TGTGCCAGCAGTGAACAGGCTTTCTCCTACAATGAGCAGTTCTTC. Residues: CASSEQAFSYNEQFF.

This clone was seen at least ten times. This rearrangement joins TRBV2 to TRBJ1-5; 7 bases are a match to TRBD1. Germline V gene data show CDR1 as SNHLY and CDR2 as FYNNEI. The CDR3 extends over 15 amino acids. V was pared by 7 bases and J by 0 bases, with 6 bases of the junction left unmatched. In DNA form, the CDR3 reads TGTGCCAGCACCGACAGGGAAAATAGCAATCAGCCCCAGCATTTT. Translation: CASTDRENSNQPQHF.

The sample holds one count of this clone. CDR3 nucleotides: TGCGCCAGCAGCTCCGAAATACAAGGAGGGTCCCCTGAAGCTTTCTTT. It encodes CASSSEIQGGSPEAFF. The chain combines TRBV5-1 with TRBJ1-1, with unresolved D. Trimming took 3 bases from V and 6 from J, leaving 21 bases between them. Germline CDR1 is SGHRS and CDR2 is YFSETQ. The CDR3 runs 16 residues. Filled out from reference TRBV5-1 and TRBJ1-1, the complete variable domain reads KAGVTQTPRYLIKTRGQQVTLSCSPISGHRSVSWYQQTPGQGLQFLFEYFSETQRNKGNFPGRFSGRQFSNSRSEMNVSTLELGDSALYLCASSSEIQGGSPEAFFGQGTRLTVV.

The rearrangement uses TRBV12-3 or TRBV12-4 and TRBJ1-2; no clear D gene. V was cut by 4 bases and J by 5 bases, with 8 bases left in between. The CDR3 runs 12 residues. The CDR3 region is CASSYREYGYTF. DNA of the CDR3: TGTGCCAGCAGTTACCGGGAGTATGGCTACACCTTC.

V and J are TRBV6-5 and TRBJ1-4; TRBD1 matches 8 bases. The germline CDR1 and CDR2 sequences are MNHEY and SVGAGI. The CDR3 spans 14 residues. Germline trimming cut 6 bases from V and 6 bases from J; bases unmatched to any gene: 6. Here the CDR3 DNA reads TGTGCCAGCAGACTACAGGGGGGTGATGAAAAACTGTTTTTT. Translated, it gives CASRLQGGDEKLFF.

The rearrangement joins TRBV2 to TRBJ2-4; D possibly corresponds to TRBD2 (6 bases). CDR1 SNHLY and CDR2 FYNNEI come from the germline V gene. The CDR3 totals 12 residues. Deletions cut 6 bases from V and 3 bases from J, with 6 bases between. CDR3 bases: TGTGCCAGCAGGGGAGGCAAAAACATTCAGTACTTC. Its protein product is CASRGGKNIQYF.

This clone was recorded many times. The chain employs TRBV5-4 and TRBJ2-7; D remains ambiguous. Trimming took 4 bases from V and 7 from J, leaving 18 bases between them. Germline CDR1 is SGHNT and CDR2 is YYREEE (reference sequence). This CDR3 has 14 residues. CDR3 sequence (DNA): TGTGCCAGCAGCCCAACCCAGACCCTCGGGGAGCAGTACTTC. Encoded protein: CASSPTQTLGEQYF.

The chain carries TRBV5-1 and TRBJ1-1, with D maybe TRBD1 (5 bases). The CDR3 runs 12 residues. Germline V lookup: CDR1 SGHRS, CDR2 YFSETQ. Between the trimmed V and J ends, which lost 5 bases and 5 bases, there was a span of 10 bases. CDR3 nucleotide sequence: TGCGCCAGCAGGGGGGGTGGTACTGAAGCTTTCTTT. Translating gives CASRGGGTEAFF.

This clone came up a few times. CDR3 residues: CASSLEGSSNQPQHF. The CDR3 nucleotides read TGCGCCAGCAGCTTGGAGGGGTCCAGCAATCAGCCCCAGCATTTT. V is TRBV5-1 and J is TRBJ1-5; possibly TRBD1 for D (5 bases). V lost 0 bases and J 1 base, leaving 8 bases between the germline ends. The germline V gene has CDR1 SGHRS and CDR2 YFSETQ. The length of the CDR3 is 15 residues. The variable domain in full, with the rest retrieved from reference TRBV5-1 and TRBJ1-5, is KAGVTQTPRYLIKTRGQQVTLSCSPISGHRSVSWYQQTPGQGLQFLFEYFSETQRNKGNFPGRFSGRQFSNSRSEMNVSTLELGDSALYLCASSLEGSSNQPQHFGDGTRLSIL.

The DNA of the CDR3 is TGTGCCAGCAGCCAAGGTGGGCGCGGGGCTTTCTTT. The encoded protein is CASSQGGRGAFF. The chain couples TRBV14 to TRBJ1-1; D gene ambiguous. The CDR3 runs to 12 residues. CDR1 and CDR2 from the germline V gene are SGHDN and FVKESK. Trimming pared 1 base from V and 11 bases from J, leaving 11 bases between.

The chain joins TRBV27 to TRBJ1-6; 7 bases fit TRBD1. Germline V CDR1 and CDR2: MNHEY, SMNVEV (reference sequence). CDR3 length equals 15 residues. V was clipped by 7 bases and J by 5 bases; unmatched bases: 8. The chain's CDR3 is CASTYDRVNNSPLHF. The CDR3 DNA sequence: TGTGCCAGCACCTATGACAGGGTCAATAATTCACCCCTCCACTTT.

CDR3 loop: CASSRTGAGEKLFF. The DNA for the CDR3 is TGTGCCAGCAGCAGGACAGGGGCTGGTGAAAAACTGTTTTTT. The gene calls are TRBV6-5 and TRBJ1-4, with 9 bases that match TRBD1. V lost 6 bases, J lost 7 bases, and 6 bases stayed unmatched. Germline V CDR1 and CDR2: MNHEY, SVGAGI. The CDR3 is made up of 14 amino acids.

This clone was found once. This chain joins TRBV5-4 and TRBJ1-6; maybe TRBD1 (6 bases). Germline lookup yields CDR1 SGHNT and CDR2 YYREEE (reference sequence). CDR3 length: 16 residues. Trimming pared 0 bases from V and 5 bases from J, leaving 12 bases between. The CDR3 sequence: CASSLGAGANNSPLHF. The CDR3 DNA is TGTGCCAGCAGCTTGGGGGCGGGGGCCAATAATTCACCCCTCCACTTT.

The chain joins TRBV30 to TRBJ2-1, with 13 bases lining up with TRBD2. The CDR3 is 16 amino acids. Germline CDR1 and CDR2: GTSNPN and SVGIG (reference sequence). Trimming cost V 6 bases and J 6 bases; bases outside gene matches: 11. CDR3 sequence (DNA): TGTGCCTGCCTCGCCCCGGGACTAGCGGGAAGCAATGAGCAGTTCTTC. It is translated as CACLAPGLAGSNEQFF.

The chain is built from TRBV4-1 and TRBJ1-2; TRBD1 matches 8 bases. CDR1 is MGHRA and CDR2 is YSYEKL in the germline V gene. The CDR3 is 15 amino acids. V shed 3 bases and J 7 bases; nucleotides not matched to a gene: 10. The CDR3 spells CASSQRDRSQGGYTF. The CDR3 DNA follows: TGCGCCAGCAGCCAGAGGGACAGGTCCCAGGGTGGCTACACCTTC.